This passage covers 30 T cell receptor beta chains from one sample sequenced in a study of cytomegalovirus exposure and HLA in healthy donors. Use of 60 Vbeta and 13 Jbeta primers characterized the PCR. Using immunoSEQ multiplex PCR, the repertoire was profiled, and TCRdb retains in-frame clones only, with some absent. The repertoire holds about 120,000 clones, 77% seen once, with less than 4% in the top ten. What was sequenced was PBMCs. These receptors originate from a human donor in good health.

The CDR3 DNA follows: TGTGCCAGCAGCGCCGGGACTAGCGGGTTCTACGAGCAGTACTTC. Protein product: CASSAGTSGFYEQYF. The J gene is TRBJ2-7, the V gene TRBV9, with TRBD2 matching 12 bases. Trimming cost V 3 bases and J 3 bases; bases outside gene matches: 4. The CDR3 length is 15 residues. CDR1 and CDR2 (germline): SGDLS, YYNGEE.

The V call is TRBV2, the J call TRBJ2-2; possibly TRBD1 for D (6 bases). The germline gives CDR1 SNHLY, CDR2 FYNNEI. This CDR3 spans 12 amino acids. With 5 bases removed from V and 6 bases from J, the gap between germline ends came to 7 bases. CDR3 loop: CASSKGAGELFF. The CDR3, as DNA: TGTGCCAGCAGTAAGGGGGCCGGGGAGCTGTTTTTT. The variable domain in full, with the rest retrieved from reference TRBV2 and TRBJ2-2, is EPEVTQTPSHQVTQMGQEVILRCVPISNHLYFYWYRQILGQKVEFLVSFYNNEISEKSEIFDDQFSVERPDGSNFTLKIRSTKLEDSAMYFCASSKGAGELFFGEGSRLTVL.

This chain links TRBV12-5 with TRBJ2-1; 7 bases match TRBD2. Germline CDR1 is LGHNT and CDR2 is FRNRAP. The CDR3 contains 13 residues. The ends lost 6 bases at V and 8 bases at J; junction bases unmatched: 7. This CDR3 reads CASGLRGGDEQFF. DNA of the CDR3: TGTGCTAGTGGGCTCCGGGGAGGGGATGAGCAGTTCTTC.

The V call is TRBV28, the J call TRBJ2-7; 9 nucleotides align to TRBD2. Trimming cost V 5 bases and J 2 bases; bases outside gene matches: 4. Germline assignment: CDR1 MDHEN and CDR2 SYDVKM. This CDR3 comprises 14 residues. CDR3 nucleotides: TGTGCCAGCAGTAGCGGGGGGCGAGCCTACGAGCAGTACTTC. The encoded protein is CASSSGGRAYEQYF.

CDR3 nucleotide sequence: TGTGCCAGCAGTTACCAAGGGATCAGGGGCACTGAAGCTTTCTTT. Translated, it gives CASSYQGIRGTEAFF. V and J are TRBV6-5 and TRBJ1-1, with D maybe TRBD1 (6 bases). Trimming took off 2 bases at V and 4 bases at J, with 14 bases between the two ends. This CDR3 has 15 amino acids. Germline values: CDR1 MNHEY, CDR2 SVGAGI.

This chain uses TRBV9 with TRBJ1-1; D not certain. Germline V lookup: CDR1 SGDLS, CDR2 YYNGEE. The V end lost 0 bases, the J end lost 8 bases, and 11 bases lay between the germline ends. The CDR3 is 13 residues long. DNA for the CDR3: TGTGCCAGCAGCGTAGTTGAGAACCCAGAAGCTTTCTTT. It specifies CASSVVENPEAFF.

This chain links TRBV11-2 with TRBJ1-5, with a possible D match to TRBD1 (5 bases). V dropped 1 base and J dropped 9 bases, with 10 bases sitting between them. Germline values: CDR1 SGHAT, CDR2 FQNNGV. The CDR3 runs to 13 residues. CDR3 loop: CASSLGRGGPQHF. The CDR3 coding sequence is TGTGCCAGCAGCTTAGGGCGGGGGGGGCCCCAGCATTTT.

The CDR3 loop reads CASSLVAGGRADTQYF. The CDR3 DNA reads as TGTGCCAGCAGCTTAGTAGCGGGAGGCAGGGCAGATACGCAGTATTTT. The V gene is TRBV5-6, the J gene TRBJ2-3, with 10 bases matching TRBD2. The CDR3 runs to 16 residues. V lost 2 bases, J lost 4 bases, and 7 bases stayed unmatched. Germline V CDR1 and CDR2: SGHDT, YYEEEE.

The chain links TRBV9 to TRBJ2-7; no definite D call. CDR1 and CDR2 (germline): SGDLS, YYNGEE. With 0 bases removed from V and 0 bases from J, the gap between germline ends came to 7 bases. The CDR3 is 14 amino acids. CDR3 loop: CASSVGHSSYEQYF. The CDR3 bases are TGTGCCAGCAGCGTAGGTCATAGCTCCTACGAGCAGTACTTC.

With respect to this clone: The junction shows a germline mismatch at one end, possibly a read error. DNA for the CDR3: TGTGCTAGCAGCTTAGCGACAGGGCCCTACGAGCAGTACTTC. Amino acid sequence: CASSLATGPYEQYF. The chain carries TRBV7-7 and TRBJ2-5; 7 bases are shared with TRBD1. The DNA end lines up better with TRBJ2-7; the J call may be wrong. The CDR3 runs to 14 residues. Per the germline V gene, CDR1 is SSHAT and CDR2 is FNYEAQ (reference sequence).

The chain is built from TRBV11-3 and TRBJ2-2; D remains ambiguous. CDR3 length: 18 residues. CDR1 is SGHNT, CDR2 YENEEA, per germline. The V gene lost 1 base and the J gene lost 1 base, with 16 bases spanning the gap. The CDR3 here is CASSLVRSSKRNTGELFF. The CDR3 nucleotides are TGTGCCAGCAGCTTAGTCCGGTCGAGTAAAAGGAACACCGGGGAGCTGTTTTTT. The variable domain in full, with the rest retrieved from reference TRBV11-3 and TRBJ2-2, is EAGVVQSPRYKIIEKKQPVAFWCNPISGHNTLYWYLQNLGQGPELLIRYENEEAVDDSQLPKDRFSAERLKGVDSTLKIQPAELGDSAVYLCASSLVRSSKRNTGELFFGEGSRLTVL.

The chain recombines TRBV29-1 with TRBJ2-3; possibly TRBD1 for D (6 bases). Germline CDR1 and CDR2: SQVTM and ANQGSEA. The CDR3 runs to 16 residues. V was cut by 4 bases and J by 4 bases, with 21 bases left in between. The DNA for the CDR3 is TGCAGCGTTGGACAGGCCGCACAGGAAGTCGCAGATACGCAGTATTTT. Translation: CSVGQAAQEVADTQYF.

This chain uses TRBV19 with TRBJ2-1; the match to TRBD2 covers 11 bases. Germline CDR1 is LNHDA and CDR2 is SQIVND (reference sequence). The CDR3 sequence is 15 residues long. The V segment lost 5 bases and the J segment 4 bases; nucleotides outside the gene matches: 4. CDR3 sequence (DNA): TGTGCCAGTAGTTTAGCGGGAGGGGTATACAATGAGCAGTTCTTC. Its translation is CASSLAGGVYNEQFF.

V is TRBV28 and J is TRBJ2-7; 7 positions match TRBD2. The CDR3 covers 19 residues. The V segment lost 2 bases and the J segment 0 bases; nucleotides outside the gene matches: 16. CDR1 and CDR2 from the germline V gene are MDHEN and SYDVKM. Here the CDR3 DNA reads TGTGCCAGCAGTTTAACCGGACGGGAGGCTCATTCCAGCTCCTACGAGCAGTACTTC. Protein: CASSLTGREAHSSSYEQYF.

The CDR3 here is CASSLGLPDDEQYF. In nucleotides, the CDR3 is TGTGCCAGCAGCTTGGGACTCCCCGACGACGAGCAGTACTTC. V is TRBV27 and J is TRBJ2-7; maybe TRBD2 (6 bases). V was cut by 6 bases and J by 5 bases, with 17 bases left in between. From germline, CDR1 is MNHEY and CDR2 SMNVEV (reference sequence). This CDR3 is 14 amino acids long.

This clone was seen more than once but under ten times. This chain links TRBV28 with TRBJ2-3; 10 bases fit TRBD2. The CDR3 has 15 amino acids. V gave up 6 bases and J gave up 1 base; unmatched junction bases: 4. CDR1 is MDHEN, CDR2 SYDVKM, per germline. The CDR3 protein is CASSSLAGRTDTQYF. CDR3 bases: TGTGCCAGCAGCTCACTAGCGGGGCGCACAGATACGCAGTATTTT.

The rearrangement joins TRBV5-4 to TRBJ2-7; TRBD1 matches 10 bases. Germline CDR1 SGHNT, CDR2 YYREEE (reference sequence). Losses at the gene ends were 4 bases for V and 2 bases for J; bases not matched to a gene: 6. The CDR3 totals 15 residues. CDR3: CASSIVGTGAYEQYF. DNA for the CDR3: TGTGCCAGCAGCATTGTGGGGACAGGGGCCTACGAGCAGTACTTC.

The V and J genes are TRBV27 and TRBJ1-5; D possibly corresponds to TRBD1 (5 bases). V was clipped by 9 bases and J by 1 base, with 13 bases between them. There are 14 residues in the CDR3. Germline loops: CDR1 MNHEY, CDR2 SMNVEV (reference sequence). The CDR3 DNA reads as TGTGCCAGTTCTGGGGGAGGGAGCAATCAGCCCCAGCATTTT. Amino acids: CASSGGGSNQPQHF.

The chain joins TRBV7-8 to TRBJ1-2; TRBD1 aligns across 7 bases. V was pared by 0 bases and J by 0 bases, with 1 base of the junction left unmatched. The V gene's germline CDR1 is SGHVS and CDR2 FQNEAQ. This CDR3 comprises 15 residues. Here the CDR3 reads CASSLAGTANYGYTF. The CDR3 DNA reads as TGTGCCAGCAGCTTAGCGGGGACAGCTAACTATGGCTACACCTTC.

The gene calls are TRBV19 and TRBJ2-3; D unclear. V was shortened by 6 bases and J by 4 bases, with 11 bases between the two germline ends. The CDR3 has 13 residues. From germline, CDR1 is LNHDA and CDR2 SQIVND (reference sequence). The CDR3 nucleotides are TGTGCCAGTAGCATTAAAAGAGCAGATACGCAGTATTTT. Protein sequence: CASSIKRADTQYF. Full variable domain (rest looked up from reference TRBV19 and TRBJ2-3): DGGITQSPKYLFRKEGQNVTLSCEQNLNHDAMYWYRQDPGQGLRLIYYSQIVNDFQKGDIAEGYSVSREKKESFPLTVTSAQKNPTAFYLCASSIKRADTQYFGPGTRLTVL.

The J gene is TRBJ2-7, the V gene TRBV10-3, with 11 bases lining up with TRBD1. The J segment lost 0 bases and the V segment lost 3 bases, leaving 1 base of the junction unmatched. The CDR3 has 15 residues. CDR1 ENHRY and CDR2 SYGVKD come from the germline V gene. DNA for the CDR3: TGTGCCATCAGTGATGGGACAGGGGGCTCCTACGAGCAGTACTTC. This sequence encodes CAISDGTGGSYEQYF.

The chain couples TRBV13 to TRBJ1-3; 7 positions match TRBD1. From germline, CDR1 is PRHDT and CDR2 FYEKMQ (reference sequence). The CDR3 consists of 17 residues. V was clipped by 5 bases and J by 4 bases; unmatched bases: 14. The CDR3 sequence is CASSRRQGGARGNTIYF. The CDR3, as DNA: TGTGCCAGCAGCCGTCGACAGGGTGGGGCCCGAGGAAACACCATATATTTT.

As DNA, the CDR3 is TGTGCCAGCAGCTTTAACGGGACAGGTGACAATCAGCCCCAGCATTTT. Amino acid sequence: CASSFNGTGDNQPQHF. The V call is TRBV12-1, the J call TRBJ1-5; the table's D call of TRBD1 was not tested on the DNA. TRBV12-1 is designated a pseudogene. The CDR3 sequence is 16 residues long.

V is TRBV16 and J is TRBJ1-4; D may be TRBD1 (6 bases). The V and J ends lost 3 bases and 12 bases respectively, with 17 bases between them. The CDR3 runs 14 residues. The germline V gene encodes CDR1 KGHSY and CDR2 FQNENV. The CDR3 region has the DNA TGTGCCAGCAGCCACACGACAGGCCTTTTGGAACTGTTTTTT. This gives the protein CASSHTTGLLELFF. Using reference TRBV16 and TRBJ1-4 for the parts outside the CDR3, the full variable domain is GEEVAQTPKHLVRGEGQKAKLYCAPIKGHSYVFWYQQVLKNEFKFLISFQNENVFDETGMPKERFSAKCLPNSPCSLEIQATKLEDSAVYFCASSHTTGLLELFFGSGTQLSVL.

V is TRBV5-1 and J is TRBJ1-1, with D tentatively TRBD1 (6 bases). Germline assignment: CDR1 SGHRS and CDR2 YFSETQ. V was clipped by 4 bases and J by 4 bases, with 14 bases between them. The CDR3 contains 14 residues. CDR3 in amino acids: CASSARTEGTEAFF. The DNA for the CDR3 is TGCGCCAGCAGCGCTCGGACAGAGGGCACTGAAGCTTTCTTT.

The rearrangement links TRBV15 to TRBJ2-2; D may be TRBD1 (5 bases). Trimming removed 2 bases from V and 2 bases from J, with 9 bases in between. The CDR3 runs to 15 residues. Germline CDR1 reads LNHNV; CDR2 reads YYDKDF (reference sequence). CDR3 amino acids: CATSRRQINTGELFF. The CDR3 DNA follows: TGTGCCACCAGCAGAAGACAGATCAACACCGGGGAGCTGTTTTTT.

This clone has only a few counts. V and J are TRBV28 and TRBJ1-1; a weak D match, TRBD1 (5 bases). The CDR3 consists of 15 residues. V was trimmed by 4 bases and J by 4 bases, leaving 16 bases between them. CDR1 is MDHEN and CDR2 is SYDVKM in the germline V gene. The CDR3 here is CASSSASSRGTEAFF. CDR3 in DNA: TGTGCCAGCAGTTCCGCCTCATCAAGGGGCACTGAAGCTTTCTTT.

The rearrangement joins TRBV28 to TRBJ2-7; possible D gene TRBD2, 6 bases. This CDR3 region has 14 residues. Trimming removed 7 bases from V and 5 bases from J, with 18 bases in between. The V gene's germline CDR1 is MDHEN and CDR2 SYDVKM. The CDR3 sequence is CASTPTGRRNEQYF. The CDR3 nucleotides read TGTGCCAGCACCCCCACCGGGAGACGAAACGAGCAGTACTTC.

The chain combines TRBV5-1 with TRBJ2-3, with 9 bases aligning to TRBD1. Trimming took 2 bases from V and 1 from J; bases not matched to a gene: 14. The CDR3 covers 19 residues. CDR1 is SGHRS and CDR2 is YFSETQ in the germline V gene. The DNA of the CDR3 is TGCGCCAGCAGCTTTACTGGGGACAGGGTCTACGGGGGCACAGATACGCAGTATTTT. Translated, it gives CASSFTGDRVYGGTDTQYF.

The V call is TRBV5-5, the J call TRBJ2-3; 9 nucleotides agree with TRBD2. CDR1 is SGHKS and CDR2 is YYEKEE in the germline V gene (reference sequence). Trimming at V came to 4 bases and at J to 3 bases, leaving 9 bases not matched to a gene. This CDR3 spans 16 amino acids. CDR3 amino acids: CASSPTSGGGTDTQYF. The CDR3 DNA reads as TGTGCCAGCAGCCCGACTAGCGGAGGGGGGACAGATACGCAGTATTTT.